This TCR beta chain was obtained from a study of identical twins. This clonotype was detected a few times. Its target is unknown. The authors used template switching to add a universal primer site and gave cDNA unique molecular identifiers. TCRdb re-analysed the 5' RACE reads in MiXCR, keeping a single row per CDR3 protein. The repertoire holds 350,000 to 400,000 distinct CDR3 sequences, with 9% to 10% as singletons. The CDR3 covers 14 residues. The V and J ends lost 5 bases and 1 base respectively, with 11 bases between them. Germline V gene sequence: CDR1 SNHLY, CDR2 FYNNEI. Each donor was a healthy Caucasian. General study findings and limits: Monozygotic twins shared more out-of-frame TCR alpha than recombination models predicted. Analyses of zero insertions could, in part, be confounded by invariant MAIT and iNKT cells.

V gene TRBV2 combines with J gene TRBJ1-2; D gene ambiguous. The sequence was obtained from a woman in her forties or fifties in good health. The source material was naive T cells sorted from blood. The CDR3 nucleotides read TGTGCCAGCAGTTCTTTGACACTTAACTATGGCTACACCTTC. Protein: CASSSLTLNYGYTF.